Listed below are T cell receptor beta chains from one sample, sequenced in a study of blood T cells in healthy people across ages. TCRdb used MiXCR to reprocess the 5' RACE reads, holding one entry per CDR3 protein. This sample yields hundreds of thousands of distinct CDR3 sequences, of which around 31% are seen a single time; 15% to 19% belongs to the top ten. Input material: blood. The origin of the receptors is a woman aged 80 or over in good health. Both conserved end residues are part of each CDR3. The order of the fields is clone size, V gene, J gene, D gene, CDR3 protein, CDR3 DNA. A D gene is named only where the DNA matches it firmly. Clone size is given for some rows only: seen once, a few or many times, or a class if the clone is expanded.

>many|TRBV7-2|TRBJ2-1|.
CASSPTGTTGNEQFF
TGTGCCAGCAGCCCCACCGGGACCACCGGCAATGAGCAGTTCTTC
>few|TRBV6-1|TRBJ1-1|.
CASSEALSLRTEAFF
TGTGCCAGCAGTGAAGCCCTCTCCTTACGGACTGAAGCTTTCTTT
>many|TRBV20-1|TRBJ2-7|TRBD2
CSARTSGSYEQYF
TGCAGTGCTCGGACTAGCGGGAGCTACGAGCAGTACTTC
>.|TRBV6-2/TRBV6-3|TRBJ2-2|.
CASSPAVRFSGELFF
TGTGCCAGCAGTCCGGCAGTTAGATTTTCCGGGGAGCTGTTTTTT
>few|TRBV7-9|TRBJ1-4|.
CASSPGDGEKLFF
TGTGCCAGCAGCCCGGGTGATGGTGAAAAACTGTTTTTT
>.|TRBV9|TRBJ2-1|TRBD2
CASSESGGPNNEQFF
TGTGCCAGCAGCGAAAGCGGGGGGCCTAACAATGAGCAGTTCTTC
>many|TRBV4-3|TRBJ2-7|.
CASSQDNNGWSEQYF
TGCGCCAGCAGCCAAGATAATAATGGGTGGAGTGAGCAGTACTTC
>many|TRBV9|TRBJ1-1|TRBD1
CASSVGQATEAFF
TGTGCCAGCAGCGTTGGACAGGCGACTGAAGCTTTCTTT
>.|TRBV23-1|TRBJ2-5|.
CASSQSGVPETQYF
TGCGCCAGCAGTCAATCGGGAGTGCCGGAGACCCAGTACTTC
>many|TRBV5-8|TRBJ1-2|.
CASSLGDGSNYGYTF
TGTGCCAGCAGCTTGGGGGACGGATCTAACTATGGCTACACCTTC
>.|TRBV7-8|TRBJ2-5|TRBD1
CASSKHRGDKQYF
TGTGCCAGCAGCAAACACAGGGGCGACAAGCAGTACTTC
>.|TRBV9|TRBJ1-1|TRBD1
CASSAPGQGSEAFF
TGTGCCAGCAGCGCACCGGGACAGGGCTCTGAAGCTTTCTTT
>many|TRBV6-1|TRBJ1-2|.
CASGGWDSSNHFGGYTF
TGTGCCAGCGGAGGCTGGGACTCCAGCAACCACTTCGGCGGCTACACCTTC
>many|TRBV15|TRBJ1-4|.
CATSRDSGSGEKLFF
TGTGCCACCAGCAGAGATTCAGGGAGTGGTGAAAAACTGTTTTTT
>.|TRBV20-1|TRBJ2-3|TRBD2
CSARTSGGAKEYFTQYF
TGCAGTGCCAGGACTAGCGGGGGGGCCAAGGAATACTTTACGCAGTATTTT
>.|TRBV7-8|TRBJ2-1|TRBD2
CASSSRASGASYNEQFF
TGTGCCAGCAGCTCTAGAGCTAGCGGGGCCTCCTACAATGAGCAGTTCTTC
>.|TRBV15|TRBJ2-7|.
CATSSDTGGSYEQYF
TGTGCCACCAGCAGTGATACCGGGGGTTCCTACGAGCAGTACTTC
>many|TRBV7-2|TRBJ2-1|TRBD2
CASSFMAGGGPYNEQFF
TGTGCCAGCAGCTTCATGGCGGGGGGGGGCCCCTACAATGAGCAGTTCTTC
>.|TRBV20-1|TRBJ2-7|.
CSARDTRDSGGYEQYF
TGCAGTGCTAGAGACACGCGGGACTCAGGAGGGTACGAGCAGTACTTC
>.|TRBV29-1|TRBJ2-5|.
CSVSATQETQYF
TGCAGCGTTTCGGCCACTCAAGAGACCCAGTACTTC
>many|TRBV10-3|TRBJ2-7|TRBD1
CAISGTGLDEQYF
TGTGCCATCAGTGGGACAGGGTTGGACGAGCAGTACTTC
>few|TRBV7-6|TRBJ1-3|TRBD1
CASSLGTGWSNTIYF
TGTGCCAGCAGCTTGGGGACAGGGTGGTCCAACACCATATATTTT
>many|TRBV5-1|TRBJ1-5|TRBD1
CASSPGTANQPQHF
TGCGCCAGCAGCCCCGGGACAGCGAATCAGCCCCAGCATTTT
>few|TRBV4-1|TRBJ2-1|.
CASSQDIAGASSYNEQFF
TGCGCCAGCAGCCAAGATATTGCCGGGGCCAGCTCCTACAATGAGCAGTTCTTC
>.|TRBV3-1|TRBJ2-1|.
CASSQQRAYNEQFF
TGTGCCAGTAGCCAGCAGCGGGCTTACAATGAGCAGTTCTTC
>few|TRBV29-1|TRBJ2-7|TRBD1
CSVLGQSSYNEQYF
TGCAGCGTTTTGGGACAGAGCTCCTACAATGAGCAGTACTTC
>many|TRBV5-1|TRBJ2-5|TRBD1
CASSSSGGEETQYF
TGTGCCAGCAGTTCCTCAGGGGGCGAAGAGACCCAGTACTTC